This entry concerns a single T cell receptor (beta chain). The entry originates in a study of control samples from healthy donors and cancer patients. Trimming took 0 bases from V and 0 from J, leaving 9 bases between them. Germline-derived CDR1 and CDR2 are MNHEY and SMNVEV (reference sequence). The CDR3 contains 16 residues. Only in-frame clones appear in the TCRdb table, and some are missing; sequencing was by immunoSEQ multiplex PCR. Here the sample spans 150,000 or so clones, 80% to 95% being singletons. The TCR comes from a young man in good health. The chain uses TRBV27 and TRBJ1-5; D not certain. Sequencing was carried out using blood. The CDR3 loop is CASSLSRGYSNQPQHF. Here the CDR3 DNA reads TGTGCCAGCAGTTTATCTCGTGGTTATAGCAATCAGCCCCAGCATTTT.